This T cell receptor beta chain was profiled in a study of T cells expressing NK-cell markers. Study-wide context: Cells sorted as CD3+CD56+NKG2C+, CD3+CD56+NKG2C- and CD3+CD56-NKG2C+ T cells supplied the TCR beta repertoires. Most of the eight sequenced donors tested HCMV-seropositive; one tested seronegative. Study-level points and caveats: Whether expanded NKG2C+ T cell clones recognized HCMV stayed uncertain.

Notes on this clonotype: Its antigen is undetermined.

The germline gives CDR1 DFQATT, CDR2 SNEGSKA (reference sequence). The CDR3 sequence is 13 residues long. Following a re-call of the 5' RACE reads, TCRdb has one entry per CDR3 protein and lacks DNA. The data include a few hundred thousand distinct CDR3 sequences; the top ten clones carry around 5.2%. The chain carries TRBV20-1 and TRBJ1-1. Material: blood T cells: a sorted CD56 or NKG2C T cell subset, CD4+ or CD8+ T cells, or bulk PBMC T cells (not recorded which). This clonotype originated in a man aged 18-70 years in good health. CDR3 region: CSADSTGRSGAFF.